This TCR beta chain was recorded in a study of cytomegalovirus exposure and HLA in healthy donors. CDR1 is MGHRA and CDR2 is YSYEKL in the germline V gene. This CDR3 contains 15 residues. The V gene lost 0 bases and the J gene lost 5 bases, with 14 bases spanning the gap. The PCR made use of 60 Vbeta and 13 Jbeta primers. Profiling relied on immunoSEQ multiplex PCR, and the TCRdb table lists in-frame clones only, not all of them. This table holds about 200,000 clones, 65% to 80% found once. The study, taken as a whole, reports: In an earlier analysis, in fewer than 700 donors, most V segments appeared productive either ~87% or ~30% of the time. Testing in vitro showed a few CMV-associated chains specific for CMV antigens.

As concerns this clone: Its matching antigen is unknown.

Material for sequencing was PBMCs. The TCR sequence derives from a middle-aged man in good health and CMV-seronegative. The chain employs TRBV4-1 and TRBJ2-7; perhaps TRBD2 as D (6 bases). The CDR3, as DNA: TGCGCCAGCAGCCAAGAGTTTCTAGCGTTAAACGAGCAGTACTTC. Amino acid sequence: CASSQEFLALNEQYF.